This T cell receptor beta chain comes out of a study of metastatic and nonmetastatic thyroid tumors. MiXCR was used by TCRdb to re-call the PCR reads. Of 2,500 to 3,000 clones in the sample, approximately 26% were seen once. No treatment of any kind had been given to any patient before thyroid surgery. General study points: Malignant thyroid tumors reportedly exceeded benign nodules significantly in TCR beta diversity, with the difference appearing in blood and tumor.

The sample holds a few counts of this clone. The antigen remains unidentified. The germline CDR1 and CDR2 sequences are MNHEY and SMNVEV (reference sequence). This CDR3 spans 14 amino acids. V lost 4 bases, J lost 5 bases, and 15 bases lay in between. Sequenced input: adjacent normal tissue. The source of this sequence is a male donor with papillary thyroid cancer or a benign thyroid nodule (not recorded which). Some clones in this sample may be carry-over from other donors' samples. The rearrangement links TRBV27 to TRBJ2-7; D is possibly TRBD1 (6 bases). The CDR3 region is CASSSVDRTHEQYF. The CDR3 DNA is TGTGCCAGCAGTTCGGTAGACAGGACCCACGAGCAGTACTTC.